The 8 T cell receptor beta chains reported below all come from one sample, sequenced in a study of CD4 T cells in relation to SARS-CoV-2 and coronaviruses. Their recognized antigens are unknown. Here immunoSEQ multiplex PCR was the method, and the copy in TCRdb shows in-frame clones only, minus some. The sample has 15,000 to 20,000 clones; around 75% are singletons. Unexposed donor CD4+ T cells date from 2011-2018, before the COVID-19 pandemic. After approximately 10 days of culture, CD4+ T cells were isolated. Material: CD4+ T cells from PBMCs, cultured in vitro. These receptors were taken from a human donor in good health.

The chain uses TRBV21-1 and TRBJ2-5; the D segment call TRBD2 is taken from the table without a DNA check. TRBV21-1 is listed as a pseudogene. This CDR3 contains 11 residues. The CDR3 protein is CASSEPEAQYF. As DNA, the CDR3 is TGTGCCAGCAGCGAACCTGAGGCCCAGTACTTC.

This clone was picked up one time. The DNA for the CDR3 is TGTGCCAGCTCACCAGGGCGACGGCAGGCGTTGTACACTGAAGCTTTCTTT. Translation: CASSPGRRQALYTEAFF. The J gene is TRBJ1-1, the V gene TRBV18; D not resolved. Trimming left V 2 bases short and J 3 bases short, with 19 bases between. The CDR3 extends over 17 amino acids. The germline CDR1 and CDR2 sequences are KGHSH and LQKENI. Combining the CDR3 with reference TRBV18 and TRBJ1-1 gives the whole variable domain NAGVMQNPRHLVRRRGQEARLRCSPMKGHSHVYWYRQLPEEGLKFMVYLQKENIIDESGMPKERFSAEFPKEGPSILRIQQVVRGDSAAYFCASSPGRRQALYTEAFFGQGTRLTVV.

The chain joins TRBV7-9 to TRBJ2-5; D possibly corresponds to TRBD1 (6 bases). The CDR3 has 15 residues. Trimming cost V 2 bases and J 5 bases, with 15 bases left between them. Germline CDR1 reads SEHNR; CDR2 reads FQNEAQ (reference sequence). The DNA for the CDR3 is TGTGCCAGCAGCTTACGCAGGGGCCAGTCGGAGACCCAGTACTTC. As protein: CASSLRRGQSETQYF. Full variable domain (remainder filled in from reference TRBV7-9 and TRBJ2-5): DTGVSQNPRHKITKRGQNVTFRCDPISEHNRLYWYRQTLGQGPEFLTYFQNEAQLEKSRLLSDRFSAERPKGSFSTLEIQRTEQGDSAMYLCASSLRRGQSETQYFGPGTRLLVL.

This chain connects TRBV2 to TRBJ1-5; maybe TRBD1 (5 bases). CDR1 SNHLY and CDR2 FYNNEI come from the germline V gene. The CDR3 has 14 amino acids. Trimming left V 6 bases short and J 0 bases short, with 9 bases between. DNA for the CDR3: TGTGCCAGCAGCAGACAGTCTAGCAATCAGCCCCAGCATTTT. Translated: CASSRQSSNQPQHF. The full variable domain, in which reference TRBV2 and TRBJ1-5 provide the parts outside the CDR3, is EPEVTQTPSHQVTQMGQEVILRCVPISNHLYFYWYRQILGQKVEFLVSFYNNEISEKSEIFDDQFSVERPDGSNFTLKIRSTKLEDSAMYFCASSRQSSNQPQHFGDGTRLSIL.

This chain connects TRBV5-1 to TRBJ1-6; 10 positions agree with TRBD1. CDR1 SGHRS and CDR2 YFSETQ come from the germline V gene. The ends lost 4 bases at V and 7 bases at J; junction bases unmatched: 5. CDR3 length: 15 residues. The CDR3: CASSIGTGDNSPLHF. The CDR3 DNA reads TGCGCCAGCAGCATCGGGACAGGGGACAATTCACCCCTCCACTTT.

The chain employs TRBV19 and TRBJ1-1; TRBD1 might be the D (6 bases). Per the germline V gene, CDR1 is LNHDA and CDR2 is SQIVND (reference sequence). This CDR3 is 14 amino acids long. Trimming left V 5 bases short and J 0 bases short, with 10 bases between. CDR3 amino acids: CASSPRGVNTEAFF. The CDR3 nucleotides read TGTGCCAGTAGTCCTAGGGGGGTGAACACTGAAGCTTTCTTT.

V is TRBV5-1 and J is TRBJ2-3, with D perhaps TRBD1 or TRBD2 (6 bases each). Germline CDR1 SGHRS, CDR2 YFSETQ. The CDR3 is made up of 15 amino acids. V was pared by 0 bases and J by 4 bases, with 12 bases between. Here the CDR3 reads CASSLEGGSPDTQYF. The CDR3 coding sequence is TGCGCCAGCAGCTTGGAGGGGGGCAGCCCAGATACGCAGTATTTT.

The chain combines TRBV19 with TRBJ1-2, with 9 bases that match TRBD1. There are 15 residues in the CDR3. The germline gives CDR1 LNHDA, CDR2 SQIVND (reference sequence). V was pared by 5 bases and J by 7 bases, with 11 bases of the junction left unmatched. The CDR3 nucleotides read TGTGCCAGTAGTCCGACAGGGGGGCACATCGGTGGCTACACCTTC. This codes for CASSPTGGHIGGYTF.